These 8 T cell receptor beta chains were sequenced from one sample in a study of read filtering for tumor transcriptome and immune sequencing. This library used roughly 370 ng RNA and molecular barcoded adaptors spanning alpha/delta and beta/gamma chains. MiXCR, run by TCRdb on the reads, gives a single entry per CDR3 protein. The sample carries 100,000 to 150,000 distinct CDR3 sequences, over 10% recorded once. Material for sequencing was a population of CD138-negative cells sorted from bone marrow. The receptors shown here come from a donor older than 35 with multiple myeloma.

This clonotype was observed a few times. J is TRBJ2-7 and V is TRBV6-5; D may be TRBD1 (5 bases). V was pared by 6 bases and J by 6 bases, with 15 bases between. Germline V gene sequence: CDR1 MNHEY, CDR2 SVGAGI. CDR3 length: 13 residues. The CDR3 region is CASRDTGLPEQYF. CDR3 nucleotides: TGTGCCAGCAGAGATACAGGTCTCCCCGAGCAGTACTTC.

This clonotype showed up many times. The rearrangement links TRBV5-1 to TRBJ2-7; D might be TRBD1 (6 bases). There are 17 residues in the CDR3. The ends were cut back, 0 bases at V and 0 bases at J, with 16 bases in the middle. Germline V gene lookup returns CDR1 SGHRS and CDR2 YFSETQ. CDR3 residues: CASSLGGQFGTSYEQYF. As DNA, the CDR3 is TGCGCCAGCAGCTTGGGAGGACAGTTTGGAACCTCCTACGAGCAGTACTTC.

As concerns this clonotype: This may come from a read error, since a much larger clone is one base off. V gene TRBV7-9 combines with J gene TRBJ2-7; 8 bases match TRBD2. The germline V gene has CDR1 SEHNR and CDR2 FQNEAQ (reference sequence). The CDR3 has 13 amino acids. Germline trimming cut 11 bases from V and 2 bases from J; bases unmatched to any gene: 8. Written as DNA, the CDR3 is TGTGCCTCCGGGGGGGACCACCCCTACGAGCAGTACTTC. Translating it yields CASGGDHPYEQYF.

This clonotype was recorded a few times. The gene calls are TRBV18 and TRBJ1-3; TRBD1 aligns across 7 bases. CDR1 is KGHSH and CDR2 is LQKENI in the germline V gene. V was pared by 1 base and J by 4 bases, with 7 bases of the junction left unmatched. The CDR3 extends over 16 amino acids. The CDR3 coding sequence is TGTGCCAGCTCACCACTTCGACAGGGCCAAGGAAACACCATATATTTT. Its translation: CASSPLRQGQGNTIYF.

Ten or more counts support this clonotype. The chain has TRBV11-2 and TRBJ2-3; 8 bases are a match to TRBD2. J lost 4 bases, V lost 2 bases, and 5 bases had no gene match. The germline gives CDR1 SGHAT, CDR2 FQNNGV. This CDR3 contains 15 residues. The CDR3 DNA is TGTGCCAGCAGCTTACCGGGGGGGGTGGCAGATACGCAGTATTTT. Amino acid sequence: CASSLPGGVADTQYF. The whole variable domain, remainder taken from reference TRBV11-2 and TRBJ2-3, is EAGVAQSPRYKIIEKRQSVAFWCNPISGHATLYWYQQILGQGPKLLIQFQNNGVVDDSQLPKDRFSAERLKGVDSTLKIQPAKLEDSAVYLCASSLPGGVADTQYFGPGTRLTVL.

This clonotype showed up many times. The V and J genes are TRBV28 and TRBJ2-7; perhaps TRBD2 as D (6 bases). Germline V gives CDR1 MDHEN, CDR2 SYDVKM. This CDR3 comprises 14 residues. V lost 6 bases to trimming and J lost 7 bases, with 19 bases between them. The CDR3 region has the DNA TGTGCCAGCAGCACCGGGACTTGGAGGTGGGAGCAGTACTTC. Translation: CASSTGTWRWEQYF. The variable domain in full, with the rest retrieved from reference TRBV28 and TRBJ2-7, is DVKVTQSSRYLVKRTGEKVFLECVQDMDHENMFWYRQDPGLGLRLIYFSYDVKMKEKGDIPEGYSVSREKKERFSLILESASTNQTSMYLCASSTGTWRWEQYFGPGTRLTVT.

In this sample, this clonotype turned up many times. The chain combines TRBV7-2 with TRBJ1-5; 10 bases align to TRBD1. CDR3 length equals 14 residues. Germline CDR1 and CDR2: SGHTA and FQGNSA. The V gene end was trimmed by 5 bases and the J gene end by 7 bases; junction bases not matched to a gene: 5. The CDR3 DNA is TGTGCCAGCAGCCCGACAGGGGGCCAGCAGCCCCAGCATTTT. Translated, it gives CASSPTGGQQPQHF.

Details on this clonotype: Its ends do not fully match the called genes, so a read error is possible. The chain combines TRBV28 with TRBJ1-5, with no clear D. The CDR3 spans 14 residues. Germline CDR1 and CDR2: MDHEN and SYDVKM. CDR3 in amino acids: CVSSSGLSPEPQHF. The CDR3 DNA follows: TGTGTCAGCAGCAGCGGTCTCTCCCCGGAGCCCCAGCATTTT.